A selection of T cell receptor beta chains follows, all from one sample in a study of T cell changes during pregnancy in multiple sclerosis. Clones were read by immunoSEQ multiplex PCR, and TCRdb kept only the in-frame ones, dropping some. The table has more than 80,000 clones, more than 85% seen once. Sequenced here: peripheral blood, sampled in the first trimester of pregnancy. These receptor sequences come from a female donor with multiple sclerosis, enrolled in a pregnancy study. The CDR3 runs from the conserved cysteine through the conserved F or W. The D gene is left open where the match is weak. Some rows mark clone size as missing; the rest say once, few, many or name a class of expanded clone.

-	-	TRBV19	TRBJ1-3	CASGRGLDSGNTIYF	TGTGCCAGCGGGAGGGGCCTTGACTCTGGAAACACCATATATTTT
TRBD2	once	TRBV12-5	TRBJ2-2	CASGHRGGSNTGELFF	TGTGCTAGTGGCCACCGGGGGGGATCAAACACCGGGGAGCTGTTTTTT
-	-	TRBV18	TRBJ2-5	CASSPIPGTLQETQYF	TGTGCCAGCTCACCGATCCCCGGGACACTCCAAGAGACCCAGTACTTC
-	-	TRBV5-1	TRBJ1-3	CASTKGGSGNTIYF	TGCGCCAGCACAAAAGGGGGCTCTGGAAACACCATATATTTT
-	-	TRBV6-5	TRBJ1-1	CASSYSRRIENTEAFF	TGTGCCAGCAGTTACTCGCGAAGAATAGAAAACACTGAAGCTTTCTTT
-	-	TRBV19	TRBJ1-1	CASSGIDRLSSKAFF	TGTGCCAGTAGTGGGATTGACAGGTTAAGCTCAAAAGCTTTCTTT
-	-	TRBV28	TRBJ1-5	CASIDGGGINQPQHF	TGTGCCAGCATCGACGGGGGGGGGATCAATCAGCCCCAGCATTTT
-	-	TRBV7-9	TRBJ2-3	CASSLLDGTDTQYF	TGTGCCAGCAGCTTATTAGATGGCACAGATACGCAGTATTTT
TRBD2	-	TRBV10-2	TRBJ2-1	CASSRTSGTSYNEQFF	TGCGCCAGCAGTAGGACTAGCGGAACATCCTACAATGAGCAGTTCTTC
TRBD2	once	TRBV4-1	TRBJ2-7	CASSQASGRFEQYF	TGCGCCAGCAGCCAAGCTAGCGGGAGGTTCGAGCAGTACTTC
TRBD2	-	TRBV25-1	TRBJ2-7	CASSEGTSGRIYEQYF	TGTGCCAGCAGTGAAGGGACTAGCGGGAGGATCTACGAGCAGTACTTC
TRBD1	-	TRBV5-1	TRBJ2-2	CASSTGEDTGELFF	TGCGCCAGCTCGACAGGGGAAGACACCGGGGAGCTGTTTTTT
TRBD1	-	TRBV5-6	TRBJ2-7	CASSLAAQGAFEQYF	TGTGCCAGCAGCTTGGCCGCGCAGGGGGCGTTCGAGCAGTACTTC
-	-	TRBV21-1	TRBJ1-5	CASSNLAGGGQPQHF	TGTGCCAGCAGCAATTTAGCAGGAGGTGGGCAGCCCCAGCATTTT
TRBD1	-	TRBV6-1	TRBJ1-2	CASSEPGQERVGYTF	TGTGCCAGCAGTGAACCGGGACAGGAACGTGTTGGCTACACCTTC
-	-	TRBV6-4	TRBJ1-4	CASRDHYFRSATNEKLFF	TGTGCCAGCAGGGATCATTATTTTAGGAGTGCAACTAATGAAAAACTGTTTTTT
TRBD1	-	TRBV5-4	TRBJ2-7	CASSLWGQGPPGQYF	TGTGCCAGCAGCTTGTGGGGACAGGGACCTCCGGGGCAGTACTTC
TRBD1	-	TRBV28	TRBJ2-7	CASTTGGMDEQYF	TGTGCCAGCACGACAGGGGGCATGGACGAGCAGTACTTC
-	many	TRBV6-5	TRBJ2-7	CASSYSQGGFDEQYF	TGTGCCAGCAGTTACTCCCAGGGAGGATTTGACGAGCAGTACTTC
-	-	TRBV4-1	TRBJ2-3	CASSQEGSGATDTQYF	TGCGCCAGCAGCCAAGAAGGGTCAGGGGCCACAGATACGCAGTATTTT
-	once	TRBV7-9	TRBJ2-1	CASSQTKSSYNEQFF	TGTGCCAGCAGCCAAACCAAGAGCTCCTACAATGAGCAGTTCTTC
-	-	TRBV29-1	TRBJ1-5	CSVGQLNQPQHF	TGCAGCGTCGGACAGCTGAATCAGCCCCAGCATTTT